This T cell receptor (beta chain) was sequenced during a study of T-cell memory formation after mild COVID-19 (dated by TCRdb to about 2021). Regarding the study in general: TCR sequence clusters from the two donors were found to be largely donor specific. In a couple of donors, T-cell clones that expanded and contracted after mild COVID-19 were tracked by sequencing TCRalpha and TCRbeta repertoires over time. Two young, previously healthy adult volunteers, one female and one male, were included in the cohort.

Sequenced using an Illumina NovaSeq 6000. TCRalpha and TCRbeta cDNA libraries were built by 5'RACE with constant-segment primers, adding sample barcodes and unique molecular identifiers. Trizol reagent was used to extract RNA from every sample. Library amplification was performed in two PCR steps, and a second sample barcode and Illumina TruSeq adapters were introduced in the second step. Libraries were sequenced on an Illumina NovaSeq with 2 x 150 bp paired-end reads. In the authors' own workflow: With migec v1.2.7, reads were demultiplexed and then collapsed into UMI-guided consensus sequences. With mixcr v2.1.11, UMI consensuses were aligned to TRA and TRB V and J templates and assembled into clonotypes. A clonotype was counted as expanded or contracted only if both edgeR and NoisET called the change significant, with noise models trained on biological replicates. For edgeR calls, the thresholds were a false discovery rate-adjusted p below 0.01 and a log2 fold-change of 1. As an exploratory analysis of dynamics, PCA with hierarchical clustering was applied to max-normalized trajectories of the 1000 most abundant clonotypes. Separately sequenced CD4+ and CD8+ repertoires were used to assign a CD4 or CD8 phenotype to each responding clone. The public sequencing data were trimmed at Q25 with fastp and processed into clonotypes with MiXCR by TCRdb, which kept only in-frame beta chains. Records with the same CDR3 protein are collapsed into one entry carrying the most frequent genes and DNA. The V and J calls come from TCRdb's annotation, not from the publication. Present in this sample are approximately 100,000 distinct CDR3 sequences, approximately 17% of which were seen just once. The ten largest account for over 25% of the sample.

Ficoll-Paque density gradient centrifugation was used to isolate PBMCs. Turning to this clonotype: Its antigen specificity is not known. Base qualities were left out, and no much larger clone turns up one base away.

CDR1 and CDR2, looked up from the germline V gene, are LGHNA and YSLEER. V is shortened by 0 bases, J by 2 bases, and the region joining them spans 10 bases. Spanning cysteine to phenylalanine, the CDR3 consists of 15 amino acids. Kept here is only the CDR3 DNA, which spans 45 bases and is read in frame from base 1. Results the study describes overall, beyond this receptor: Some responding clones were found in pre-infection memory, which suggests that pre-existing cross-reactive memory T cells took part in the SARS-CoV-2 response. SARS-CoV-2 specificity of the second-wave clones peaking on day 37 was not confirmed. From day 15 to 85, contracting clones showed balanced CD4/CD8 phenotypes, whereas a second wave of clones that expanded from day 15 to 37 leaned towards CD4+. Only a couple of mild cases were covered by the study, and larger cohorts that include severe cases with pre-infection samples were considered necessary. Contracting CD4+ clones appeared mostly in the CM and EM memory subsets, whereas CD8+ clones were enriched in EMRA.

The sample comprised PBMCs or a T cell subset sorted from them (not recorded which). The V gene is TRBV4-3 and the J gene is TRBJ1-1; the D gene identity is not certain. The clonotype originates from an adult woman who had mild COVID-19 (a few samples of this study predate the infection). The sample titles of this study are shuffled in the database, so cell type and time point are left out; the donor was told from shared clones. In nucleotides, the sequence is TGCGCCAGCAGCCAAGAGGCGGCGACCAACACTGAAGCTTTCTTT. It encodes CASSQEAATNTEAFF.